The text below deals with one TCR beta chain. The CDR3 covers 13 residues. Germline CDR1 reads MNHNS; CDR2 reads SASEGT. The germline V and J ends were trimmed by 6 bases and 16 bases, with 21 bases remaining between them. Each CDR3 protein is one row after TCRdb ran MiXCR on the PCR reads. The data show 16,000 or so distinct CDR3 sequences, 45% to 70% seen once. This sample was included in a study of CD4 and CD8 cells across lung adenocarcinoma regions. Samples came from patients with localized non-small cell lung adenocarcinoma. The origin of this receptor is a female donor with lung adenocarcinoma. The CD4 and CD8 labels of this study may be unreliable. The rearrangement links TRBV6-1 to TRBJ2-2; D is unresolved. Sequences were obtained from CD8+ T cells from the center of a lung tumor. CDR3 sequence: CASRGVSTDAQFF. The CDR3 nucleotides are TGTGCCAGCAGGGGTGTGAGCACAGATGCGCAGTTTTTT.